Listed below are T cell receptor beta chains from one sample, sequenced in a study of blood T cell repertoires in COVID-19. Assay: immunoSEQ multiplex PCR; the TCRdb copy retains only in-frame clones and omits some. Of a few hundred thousand clones in the sample, approximately 82% are singletons; the top ten hold about 4.5%. The sequenced material came from peripheral blood. These receptors were taken from a man aged 55 to 70 who had recovered from COVID-19. Each CDR3 is given with its conserved first and last residue. D genes are given only for firm matches. Where a row states a size, it is once, few, many or the class of an expanded clone; other rows omit it.

>.|TRBJ2-3|TRBV24-1|.
TGTGCCACCTCGACGGAGGGCACAGATACGCAGTATTTT
CATSTEGTDTQYF
>.|TRBJ1-3|TRBV12-3/TRBV12-4|.
TGTGCCAGCAGTTTCGGGGACACCATATATTTT
CASSFGDTIYF
>.|TRBJ2-5|TRBV19|.
TGTGCCAGTAGGGTCTGGGCTAGCGCACAAGAGACCCAGTACTTC
CASRVWASAQETQYF
>few|TRBJ2-3|TRBV28|TRBD2
TGTGCCAGCAGTTCACCAGCAAGCGGGAGGGTGGTGTTATGGACAGATACGCAGTATTTT
CASSSPASGRVVLWTDTQYF
>.|TRBJ1-4|TRBV5-6|TRBD1
TGTGCCAGCAGCTTGGCGACAGGGAAGTTGAATGAAAAACTGTTTTTT
CASSLATGKLNEKLFF
>once|TRBJ2-5|TRBV11-3|.
TGTGCCAGCAGCTTTTCCACTTCCCGGGGCCAAGAGACCCAGTACTTC
CASSFSTSRGQETQYF
>few|TRBJ1-2|TRBV5-1|TRBD1
TGCGCCAGTTTTGCAGGGGGTGGATCTGGCTACACCTTC
CASFAGGGSGYTF
>.|TRBJ2-7|TRBV27|TRBD2
TGTGCCAGCAGTCCGCGACTAGCGGGAGGCTACGAGCAGTACTTC
CASSPRLAGGYEQYF
>few|TRBJ1-1|TRBV5-1|.
TGCGCCAGCAGTATCCGGGGGGCCACGAACACTGAAGCTTTCTTT
CASSIRGATNTEAFF
>.|TRBJ1-1|TRBV2|.
TGTGCCAGCATCGCCAGGATGAACACTGAAGCTTTCTTT
CASIARMNTEAFF
>.|TRBJ1-4|TRBV7-9|.
TGTGCCAGCGCCCCCAGGGTCGGAAATGAAAAACTGTTTTTT
CASAPRVGNEKLFF
>.|TRBJ1-1|TRBV19|TRBD1
TGTGCCAGTAGTCCGCAAGGGACAGTTCGTGAAGCTTTCTTT
CASSPQGTVREAFF
>.|TRBJ1-3|TRBV6-5|TRBD1
TGTGCCAGCAGTCAGGGGGCGCGCGGAAACACCATATATTTT
CASSQGARGNTIYF
>.|TRBJ1-2|TRBV9|.
TGTGCCAGCAGCGTAGCTAAAGGGACATCCTACGGCGGCTACACCTTC
CASSVAKGTSYGGYTF